A single sample is the source of the 10 T cell receptor beta chains below, sequenced in a study of identical twins. TCRdb passed the 5' RACE reads through MiXCR, listing each CDR3 protein once. The sample lists hundreds of thousands of distinct CDR3 sequences, 9% to 15% seen once, with roughly 1.6% in the top ten. Another study also made use of these data, one on yellow fever vaccine responses in identical twins.

The sample comprised PBMCs. The receptors were sampled from a woman aged 18-29 years in good health.

This clonotype was seen more than once but under ten times. The rearrangement links TRBV29-1 to TRBJ2-3; perhaps TRBD1 as D (5 bases). Germline CDR1 is SQVTM and CDR2 is ANQGSEA. V lost 5 bases and J lost 0, with 9 bases in between. The CDR3 totals 13 residues. CDR3 loop: CSVSTGSTDTQYF. The CDR3 DNA sequence: TGCAGCGTTTCAACAGGCAGCACAGATACGCAGTATTTT.

This clonotype was picked up a small number of times. The chain joins TRBV20-1 to TRBJ2-3; a weak D match, TRBD1 (5 bases). The germline gives CDR1 DFQATT, CDR2 SNEGSKA (reference sequence). V was trimmed by 4 bases and J by 5 bases, leaving 16 bases between them. The CDR3 has 14 residues. The DNA for the CDR3 is TGCAGTGCTACAAGCCTGACAGTGAGAGATACGCAGTATTTT. It yields the protein CSATSLTVRDTQYF.

In its sample, this clonotype was seen a few times. The chain couples TRBV20-1 to TRBJ2-2; 8 bases are a match to TRBD1. V trimming: 3 bases; J trimming: 2 bases; junction bases outside the gene matches: 5. The CDR3 consists of 15 residues. CDR1 and CDR2 from the germline V gene are DFQATT and SNEGSKA (reference sequence). CDR3 loop: CSARTGTGNTGELFF. DNA of the CDR3: TGCAGTGCTAGGACTGGGACAGGCAACACCGGGGAGCTGTTTTTT.

The sample holds a few counts of this clonotype. The V and J genes are TRBV10-3 and TRBJ2-5, with a possible D match to TRBD2 (6 bases). Looked up from germline, CDR1 is ENHRY and CDR2 is SYGVKD. The V end was cut by 3 bases, the J end by 5 bases, with 13 bases between. The CDR3 is 14 amino acids. CDR3 in amino acids: CAISDGGQLETQYF. The CDR3 coding sequence is TGTGCCATCAGTGATGGAGGGCAGTTGGAGACCCAGTACTTC.

The chain is built from TRBV10-3 and TRBJ1-2, with D possibly matching TRBD1 (6 bases). Germline CDR1 reads ENHRY; CDR2 reads SYGVKD. V lost 2 bases and J 11 bases, leaving 9 bases between the germline ends. The CDR3 runs 11 residues. CDR3 sequence (DNA): TGTGCCATCAGTGAGGGAGGGGGATACACCTTC. Translation gives CAISEGGGYTF.

The table lists this clonotype with many counts. This rearrangement joins TRBV12-3 or TRBV12-4 to TRBJ1-5, with TRBD1 identical over 10 bases. Trimming took 4 bases from V and 5 from J; bases not matched to a gene: 5. The length of the CDR3 is 15 residues. CDR3 protein: CASSSGQGRDQPQHF. The CDR3 DNA is TGTGCCAGCAGTTCGGGACAGGGGAGGGATCAGCCCCAGCATTTT.

This clonotype has a count of ten or more. CDR3 nucleotide sequence: TGCGCCAGCAGCCTGAATGTAAGGGCAGGACGACTAGCAACAGATACGCAGTATTTT. Protein: CASSLNVRAGRLATDTQYF. The chain has TRBV5-1 and TRBJ2-3; TRBD2 agrees at 7 bases. Germline CDR1 and CDR2: SGHRS and YFSETQ. This CDR3 has 19 amino acids. V lost 4 bases and J lost 3; bases outside the gene matches: 20. Filled out from reference TRBV5-1 and TRBJ2-3, the complete variable domain reads KAGVTQTPRYLIKTRGQQVTLSCSPISGHRSVSWYQQTPGQGLQFLFEYFSETQRNKGNFPGRFSGRQFSNSRSEMNVSTLELGDSALYLCASSLNVRAGRLATDTQYFGPGTRLTVL.

This clonotype has a count of ten or more. The chain couples TRBV20-1 to TRBJ2-7; tentatively, D is TRBD1 (6 bases). This CDR3 is built from 15 residues. Germline-derived CDR1 and CDR2 are DFQATT and SNEGSKA (reference sequence). Trimming removed 0 bases at V and 5 bases at J, with 17 bases between. CDR3: CSARDLSRGSHEQYV. In DNA form, the CDR3 reads TGCAGTGCTAGAGATCTTAGCAGGGGCTCACACGAGCAGTACGTC.

This rearrangement joins TRBV7-8 to TRBJ2-5; D uncertain. The germline V gene encodes CDR1 SGHVS and CDR2 FQNEAQ. There are 10 residues in the CDR3. Trimming left V 8 bases short and J 6 bases short, with 7 bases between. For the CDR3, the DNA is TGTGCCAGCGAATCCAAGACCCAGTACTTC. Its translation: CASESKTQYF.

V and J are TRBV6-2 or TRBV6-3 and TRBJ2-3; 10 bases are shared with TRBD2. Germline-derived CDR1 and CDR2 are MNHEY and SVGEGT. The CDR3 is 17 residues long. V gave up 2 bases and J gave up 3 bases; unmatched junction bases: 8. The DNA for the CDR3 is TGTGCCAGCAGTTACCCCAGGCAAGCGGGAGGGACAGATACGCAGTATTTT. Protein sequence: CASSYPRQAGGTDTQYF.